The clone carrying this TCR beta chain was counted between two and nine times. What it recognizes is unknown. The data derive from a study of cytomegalovirus exposure and HLA in healthy donors. Study results and limitations: Most TCR sequences were seen very rarely across donors, but some public TCRs occurred in many. Several of the most significant clusters appeared linked to common viral pathogens, based on a later analysis. CMV serostatus stood as the only immune exposure information on hand.

Deletions cut 2 bases from V and 4 bases from J, with 6 bases between. This CDR3 spans 11 amino acids. Germline CDR1 is GTSNPN and CDR2 is SVGIG (reference sequence). The PCR used 60 Vbeta and 13 Jbeta primers. Sequencing was performed with immunoSEQ multiplex PCR; in TCRdb, only in-frame clones are kept and a portion is missing. The sample carries more than 95,000 clones, approximately 11% recorded once. This sequence was found in a middle-aged man in good health and CMV-seropositive. Specimen: PBMCs. This chain uses TRBV30 with TRBJ2-7, with D hard to call. CDR3 sequence reads: CAWSSRYEQYF. The CDR3 coding sequence is TGTGCCTGGAGTTCCCGTTACGAGCAGTACTTC.